Included here is one T cell receptor beta chain sequence, with context. What it binds is not known. This sample is part of a study of T cell responses to AZD1222 COVID-19 vaccine. Analyses pooled second doses at about 4 or about 12 weeks. V shed 5 bases and J shed 0 bases, with 11 bases lying between them. Germline V gene sequence: CDR1 LNHDA, CDR2 SQIVND (reference sequence). This CDR3 region has 15 residues. Points from the study as a whole: Epitopes outside B.1.351 and B.1.1.7 mutated regions reportedly drew nearly half of spike TCRs. Baseline seropositivity characterized only a handful of AZD1222 recipients. Increased Spike-specific TCR breadth and depth were observed after two AZD1222 doses.

The protocol was immunoSEQ multiplex PCR, while the TCRdb copy is restricted to in-frame clones and leaves out a portion. Of about 61,000 clones in the sample, about four fifths were seen once. The J gene is TRBJ2-4, the V gene TRBV19; D is uncertain. This TCR was recovered from an adult who received the AZD1222 COVID-19 vaccine. Sequences were derived from peripheral blood, sampled 28 days after the second AZD1222 dose. The DNA for the CDR3 is TGTGCCAGTAGTTCAAGGAGTCGAGCCAAAAACATTCAGTACTTC. The encoded protein is CASSSRSRAKNIQYF.